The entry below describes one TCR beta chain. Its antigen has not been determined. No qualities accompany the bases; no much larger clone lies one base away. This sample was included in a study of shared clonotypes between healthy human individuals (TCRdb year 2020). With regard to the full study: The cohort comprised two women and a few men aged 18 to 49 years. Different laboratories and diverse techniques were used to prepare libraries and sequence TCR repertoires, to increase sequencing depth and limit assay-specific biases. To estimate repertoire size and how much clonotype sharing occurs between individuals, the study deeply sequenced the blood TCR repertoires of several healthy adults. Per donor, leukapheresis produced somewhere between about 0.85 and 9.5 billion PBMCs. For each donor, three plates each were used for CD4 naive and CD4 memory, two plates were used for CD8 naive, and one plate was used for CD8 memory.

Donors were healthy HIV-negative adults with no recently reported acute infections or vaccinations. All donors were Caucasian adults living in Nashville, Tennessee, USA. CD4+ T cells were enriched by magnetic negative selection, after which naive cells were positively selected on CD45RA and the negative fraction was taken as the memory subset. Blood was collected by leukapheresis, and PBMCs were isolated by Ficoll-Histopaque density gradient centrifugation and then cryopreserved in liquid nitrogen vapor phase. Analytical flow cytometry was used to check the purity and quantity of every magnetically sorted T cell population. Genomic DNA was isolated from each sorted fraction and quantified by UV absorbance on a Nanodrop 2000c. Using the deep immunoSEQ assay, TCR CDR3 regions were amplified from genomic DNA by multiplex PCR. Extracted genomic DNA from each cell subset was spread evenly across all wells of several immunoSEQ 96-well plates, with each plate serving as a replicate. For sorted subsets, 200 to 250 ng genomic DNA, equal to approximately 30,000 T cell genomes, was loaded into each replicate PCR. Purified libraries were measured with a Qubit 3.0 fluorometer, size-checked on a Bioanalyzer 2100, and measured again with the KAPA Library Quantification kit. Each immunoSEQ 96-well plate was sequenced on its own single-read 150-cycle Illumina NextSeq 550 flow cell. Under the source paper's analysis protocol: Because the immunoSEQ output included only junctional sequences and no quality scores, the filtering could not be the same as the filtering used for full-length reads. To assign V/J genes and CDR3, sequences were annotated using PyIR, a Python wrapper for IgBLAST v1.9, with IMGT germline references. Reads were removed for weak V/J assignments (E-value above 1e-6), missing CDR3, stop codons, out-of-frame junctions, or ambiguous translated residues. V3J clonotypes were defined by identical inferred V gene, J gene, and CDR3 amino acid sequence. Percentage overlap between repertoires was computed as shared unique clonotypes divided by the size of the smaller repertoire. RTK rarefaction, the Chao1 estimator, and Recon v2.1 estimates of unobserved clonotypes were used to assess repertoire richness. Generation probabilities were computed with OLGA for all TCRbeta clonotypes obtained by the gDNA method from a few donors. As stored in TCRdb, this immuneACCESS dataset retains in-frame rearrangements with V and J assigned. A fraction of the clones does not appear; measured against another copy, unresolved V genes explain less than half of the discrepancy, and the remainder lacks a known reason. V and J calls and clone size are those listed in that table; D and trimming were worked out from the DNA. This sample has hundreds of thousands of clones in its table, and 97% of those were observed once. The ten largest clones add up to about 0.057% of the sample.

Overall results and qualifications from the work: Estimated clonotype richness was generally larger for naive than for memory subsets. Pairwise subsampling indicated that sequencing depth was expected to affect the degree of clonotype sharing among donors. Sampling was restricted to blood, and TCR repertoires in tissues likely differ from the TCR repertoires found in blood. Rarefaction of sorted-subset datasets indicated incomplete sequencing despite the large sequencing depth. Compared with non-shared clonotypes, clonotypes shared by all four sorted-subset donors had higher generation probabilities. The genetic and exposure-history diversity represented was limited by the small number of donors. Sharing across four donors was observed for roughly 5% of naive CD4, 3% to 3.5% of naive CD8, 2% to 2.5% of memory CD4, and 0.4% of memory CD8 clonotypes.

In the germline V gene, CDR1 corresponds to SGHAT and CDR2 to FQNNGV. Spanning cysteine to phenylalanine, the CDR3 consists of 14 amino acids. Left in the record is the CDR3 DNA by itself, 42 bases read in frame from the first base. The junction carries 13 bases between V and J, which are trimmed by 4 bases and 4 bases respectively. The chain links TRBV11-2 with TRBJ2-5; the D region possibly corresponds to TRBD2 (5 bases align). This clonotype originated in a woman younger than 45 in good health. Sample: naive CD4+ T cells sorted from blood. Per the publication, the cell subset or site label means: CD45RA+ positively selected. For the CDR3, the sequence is CASSSAGHPETQYF. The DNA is TGTGCCAGCAGCTCCGCGGGCCACCCAGAGACCCAGTACTTC.